These T cell receptor beta chains were read from a single sample in a study of cytomegalovirus exposure and HLA in healthy donors. The table came from immunoSEQ multiplex PCR; TCRdb's copy has only in-frame clones and leaves some out. The repertoire holds 100,000 or so clones, with about 80% as singletons. Specimen: PBMCs. The receptors come from a human donor in good health. The CDR3 runs from the conserved cysteine through the conserved F or W. Each record gives: J gene, D gene, V gene, clone size, CDR3 protein, CDR3 DNA. D genes are given only for firm matches. Clone size is shown for a subset of rows, as once, few, many or a class of expanded clone.

>TRBJ1-6|-|TRBV6-5|-
CASGTGFGKGLALHF
TGTGCCAGCGGCACAGGCTTCGGAAAGGGTTTGGCCCTCCACTTT
>TRBJ2-3|-|TRBV7-8|-
CASRDSLSTDTQYF
TGTGCCAGCAGGGACTCACTGAGCACAGATACGCAGTATTTT
>TRBJ1-3|TRBD1|TRBV19|once
CASTTGQGAGNTIYF
TGTGCCAGTACCACCGGACAGGGGGCTGGAAACACCATATATTTT
>TRBJ2-2|TRBD2|TRBV4-3|once
CASSQVPVGGTGELFF
TGCGCCAGCAGCCAAGTCCCAGTGGGGGGGACCGGGGAGCTGTTTTTT
>TRBJ2-4|TRBD1|TRBV19|-
CASSLGQTGGINIQYF
TGTGCCAGTAGTCTAGGCCAAACAGGGGGAATAAACATTCAGTACTTC
>TRBJ2-4|TRBD1|TRBV6-1|-
CASSEDGGGTGAAKNIQYF
TGTGCCAGCAGTGAAGACGGAGGTGGGACAGGGGCGGCCAAAAACATTCAGTACTTC
>TRBJ1-4|-|TRBV30|-
CAWMHTVGAREKLFF
TGTGCCTGGATGCATACGGTGGGGGCCCGTGAAAAACTGTTTTTT
>TRBJ1-3|-|TRBV11-2|-
CASSLVGVSGNTIYF
TGTGCCAGCAGCTTAGTAGGAGTTTCTGGAAACACCATATATTTT
>TRBJ1-2|TRBD1|TRBV18|-
CASSPTGGAGYTF
TGTGCCAGCTCACCAACAGGGGGGGCTGGCTACACCTTC
>TRBJ1-2|TRBD1|TRBV29-1|once
CSVEVLDRAYTF
TGCAGCGTTGAAGTGTTGGACAGGGCCTACACCTTC
>TRBJ2-7|TRBD1|TRBV27|-
CASSLRGGPAYEQYF
TGTGCCAGCAGTTTGAGAGGGGGCCCAGCCTACGAGCAGTACTTC
>TRBJ1-6|TRBD1|TRBV28|-
CASSLWGQGDSPLHF
TGTGCCAGCAGTTTATGGGGACAGGGGGATTCACCCCTCCACTTT
>TRBJ1-1|-|TRBV10-3|few
CAISAQSAVRGSQGAFF
TGTGCCATCAGTGCTCAGTCTGCCGTCAGGGGCTCCCAAGGAGCTTTCTTT
>TRBJ1-3|-|TRBV30|-
CAWRPGAGNTIYF
TGTGCCTGGAGGCCAGGGGCTGGAAACACCATATATTTT
>TRBJ2-7|-|TRBV28|few
CASSLRLVPEQYF
TGTGCCAGCAGTCTTCGACTAGTTCCCGAGCAGTACTTC
>TRBJ1-2|-|TRBV28|few
CASSEQGGYGYTF
TGTGCCAGCAGTGAACAGGGCGGCTATGGCTACACCTTC
>TRBJ2-1|-|TRBV28|once
CASTLGGPPNEQFF
TGTGCCAGCACTTTAGGCGGGCCCCCCAATGAGCAGTTCTTC
>TRBJ2-7|-|TRBV19|-
CASSIDAGGSNEQYF
TGTGCCAGTAGTATAGATGCAGGGGGGTCTAACGAGCAGTACTTC
>TRBJ1-1|TRBD1|TRBV5-1|few
CASSWGQDTEAFF
TGCGCCAGCAGCTGGGGACAGGACACTGAAGCTTTCTTT
>TRBJ1-6|-|TRBV30|-
CAWSDKGRVNSPLHF
TGTGCCTGGAGTGACAAGGGCAGGGTAAATTCACCCCTCCACTTT
>TRBJ2-3|-|TRBV4-3|-
CASSQDLTSSSTDTQYF
TGCGCCAGCAGCCAAGATTTAACTAGTTCTAGCACAGATACGCAGTATTTT
>TRBJ1-1|-|TRBV6-5|few
CASSYSTGITEAFF
TGTGCCAGCAGTTACTCAACAGGCATTACTGAAGCTTTCTTT